Described below is a single T cell receptor (beta chain) sequence and its context. Its target is not known. Both 60 Vbeta primers and 13 Jbeta primers went into the PCR. Clones were read by immunoSEQ multiplex PCR, and TCRdb kept only the in-frame ones, dropping some. Of approximately 120,000 clones in the sample, approximately 81% were seen once. J was trimmed by 10 bases and V by 6 bases; bases with no gene match: 18. The CDR3 loop spans 16 amino acids. Germline V CDR1 and CDR2: SEHNR, FQNEAQ (reference sequence). This sample stems from a study of cytomegalovirus exposure and HLA in healthy donors. Study-wide context: Early released data had roughly 81 million unique TCRs, all coming from HLA-typed donors.

Whole-study results and caveats: It emerged from a later analysis that several of the most significant clusters appeared to be linked to common viral pathogens. Later analysis showed most CMV-associated TCR beta chains appearing HLA-restricted.

The receptor comes from a man in his late teens or twenties in good health and CMV-seropositive. The sequenced material came from PBMCs. This chain links TRBV7-9 with TRBJ2-3; TRBD2 matches at 8 bases. CDR3 nucleotide sequence: TGTGCCAGCAGACCGGGACTAGGATCCGGCGGGGGTGCGCAGTATTTT. This codes for CASRPGLGSGGGAQYF.